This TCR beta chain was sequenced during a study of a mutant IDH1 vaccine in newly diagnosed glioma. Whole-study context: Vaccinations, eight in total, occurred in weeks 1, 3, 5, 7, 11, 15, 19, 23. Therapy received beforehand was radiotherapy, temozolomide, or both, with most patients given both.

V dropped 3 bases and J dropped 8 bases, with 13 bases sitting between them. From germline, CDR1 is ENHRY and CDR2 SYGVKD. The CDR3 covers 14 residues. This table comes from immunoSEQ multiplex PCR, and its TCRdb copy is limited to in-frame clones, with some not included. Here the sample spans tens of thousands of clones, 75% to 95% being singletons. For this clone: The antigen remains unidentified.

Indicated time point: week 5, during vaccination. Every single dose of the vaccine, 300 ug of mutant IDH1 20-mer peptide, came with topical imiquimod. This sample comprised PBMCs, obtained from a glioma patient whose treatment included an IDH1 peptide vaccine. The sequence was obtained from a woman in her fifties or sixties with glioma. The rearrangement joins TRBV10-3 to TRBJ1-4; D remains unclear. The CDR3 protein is CAISENDVGEKLFF. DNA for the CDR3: TGTGCCATCAGTGAAAACGATGTGGGAGAAAAACTGTTTTTT.